The 18 T cell receptor beta chains below come from one sample, sequenced in a study of control samples from healthy donors and cancer patients (dated by TCRdb to about 2020). Library construction relied on the immunoSEQ multiplex PCR assay. As stored in TCRdb, this immuneACCESS dataset retains in-frame rearrangements with V and J assigned. A fraction of the clones does not appear; measured against another copy, unresolved V genes explain less than half of the discrepancy, and the remainder lacks a known reason. This sample comprises about 130,000 clones, approximately 90% of them detected only once. The ten largest account for more than 6.5% of the sample. Sequenced sample: blood. These receptors came from a man aged 18 to 30 in good health.

V gene TRBV6-1 combines with J gene TRBJ2-7, with 9 bases matching TRBD1. Germline CDR1 and CDR2: MNHNS and SASEGT. J lost 5 bases, V lost 4 bases, and 15 bases had no gene match. CDR3 length equals 17 residues. This CDR3 reads CASSARAAGQGRDEQYF. The CDR3 bases are TGTGCCAGCAGTGCCAGGGCCGCCGGACAGGGGAGGGACGAGCAGTACTTC.

The J gene is TRBJ2-5, the V gene TRBV5-1; TRBD2 aligns across 8 bases. V shed 0 bases, J shed 4 bases, and the junction held 5 bases outside the gene matches. CDR1 and CDR2 from the germline V gene are SGHRS and YFSETQ. This CDR3 has 15 residues. The CDR3: CASSLETGGPETQYF. For the CDR3, the DNA is TGCGCCAGCAGCTTGGAAACGGGGGGGCCAGAGACCCAGTACTTC.

This rearrangement joins TRBV19 to TRBJ2-3; TRBD2 aligns across 11 bases. This CDR3 spans 16 amino acids. After removal of 3 bases from V and 5 bases from J, the junction contained 7 bases not matched to a gene. CDR1 is LNHDA, CDR2 SQIVND, per germline (reference sequence). The CDR3 nucleotides are TGTGCCAGTAGTATGAGGCTAGCGGGGGGACAAGATACGCAGTATTTT. Amino acid sequence: CASSMRLAGGQDTQYF.

The chain couples TRBV7-2 to TRBJ2-5; 14 positions match TRBD2. The CDR3 loop spans 16 amino acids. Germline assignment: CDR1 SGHTA and CDR2 FQGNSA. V lost 2 bases, J lost 3 bases, and 2 bases stayed unmatched. CDR3 region: CASSLWGLAGEETQYF. The DNA of the CDR3 is TGTGCCAGCAGCTTATGGGGACTAGCGGGGGAAGAGACCCAGTACTTC. The entire variable domain, with the rest obtained from reference TRBV7-2 and TRBJ2-5, is as follows: GAGVSQSPSNKVTEKGKDVELRCDPISGHTALYWYRQSLGQGLEFLIYFQGNSAPDKSGLPSDRFSAERTGGSVSTLTIQRTQQEDSAVYLCASSLWGLAGEETQYFGPGTRLLVL.

V and J are TRBV2 and TRBJ1-1, with D unclear. The CDR3 runs 11 residues. Between the trimmed V and J ends, which lost 4 bases and 7 bases, there was a span of 7 bases. Germline V gene data show CDR1 as SNHLY and CDR2 as FYNNEI. CDR3 nucleotide sequence: TGTGCCAGCAGTGGGAGAGGTGAAGCTTTCTTT. It codes for CASSGRGEAFF.

The chain links TRBV7-6 to TRBJ2-7; D gene unclear. Germline V CDR1 and CDR2: SGHVS, FNYEAQ. This CDR3 spans 14 amino acids. V dropped 4 bases and J dropped 5 bases, with 15 bases sitting between them. The DNA of the CDR3 is TGTGCCAGCAGCTCAACCCAAAGGGCGAACGAGCAGTACTTC. Translating gives CASSSTQRANEQYF.

CDR3 sequence reads: CATSRDVGETQYF. The CDR3 coding sequence is TGTGCCACCAGCAGAGATGTAGGCGAGACCCAGTACTTC. The chain has TRBV15 and TRBJ2-5; D call uncertain. CDR1 and CDR2 (germline): LNHNV, YYDKDF (reference sequence). The V gene lost 0 bases and the J gene lost 5 bases, with 7 bases spanning the gap. The CDR3 consists of 13 residues.

The chain carries TRBV3-1 (or the pseudogene TRBV3-2) and TRBJ1-2, with D possibly matching TRBD1 (6 bases). The CDR3 loop spans 16 amino acids. The V end lost 1 base, the J end lost 4 bases, and 16 bases lay between the germline ends. Germline V gene data show CDR1 as LGHDT and CDR2 as YNNKEL (reference sequence). CDR3 coding DNA: TGTGCCAGCAGCCAAGGGGGGGCGGGGGGCAGCTATGGCTACACCTTC. Its protein is CASSQGGAGGSYGYTF.

V gene TRBV6-1 combines with J gene TRBJ2-5; 9 nucleotides align to TRBD1. The junction had 6 bases not matched to a gene; V was cut back by 2 bases and J by 2 bases. Germline lookup yields CDR1 MNHNS and CDR2 SASEGT. This CDR3 spans 16 amino acids. This CDR3 reads CASSESTGTGQETQYF. DNA of the CDR3: TGTGCCAGCAGTGAATCAACCGGGACAGGGCAAGAGACCCAGTACTTC.

J is TRBJ2-1 and V is TRBV3-1 (or the pseudogene TRBV3-2); no clear D. Germline V lookup: CDR1 LGHDT, CDR2 YNNKEL (reference sequence). The CDR3 spans 12 residues. V was trimmed by 4 bases and J by 4 bases, leaving 5 bases between them. The CDR3: CASSPRYNEQFF. The CDR3 nucleotides read TGTGCCAGCAGCCCGCGATACAATGAGCAGTTCTTC.

This chain connects TRBV10-3 to TRBJ2-3; D is undetermined. Trimming left V 3 bases short and J 8 bases short, with 6 bases between. The germline gives CDR1 ENHRY, CDR2 SYGVKD. The CDR3 contains 11 residues. The CDR3 region has the DNA TGTGCCATCAGTGACTCGGCTACGCAGTATTTT. Translating gives CAISDSATQYF.

The V and J genes are TRBV4-1 and TRBJ1-5, with D tentatively TRBD1 (5 bases). CDR1 and CDR2 (germline): MGHRA, YSYEKL. CDR3 size: 14 residues. Trimming removed 1 base from V and 8 bases from J, with 12 bases in between. The CDR3 loop reads CASSQAGALEPQHF. DNA for the CDR3: TGCGCCAGCAGCCAAGCTGGGGCTTTGGAGCCCCAGCATTTT.

J is TRBJ1-2 and V is TRBV5-1; D is perhaps TRBD1 (6 bases). The CDR3 length is 13 residues. Germline lookup yields CDR1 SGHRS and CDR2 YFSETQ. Trimming took 7 bases from V and 3 from J, leaving 13 bases between them. CDR3 residues: CASSRGGDYGYTF. CDR3 nucleotide sequence: TGCGCCAGCTCACGGGGGGGCGACTATGGCTACACCTTC.

The genes are TRBV19 and TRBJ2-5; D unclear. This CDR3 spans 11 amino acids. Germline loops: CDR1 LNHDA, CDR2 SQIVND (reference sequence). CDR3 residues: CDKVLKETQYF. The CDR3 DNA reads as TGTGACAAAGTCCTGAAAGAGACCCAGTACTTC.

On this clone: This sample includes further DNA sequences coding for the same CDR3. The chain couples TRBV2 to TRBJ2-7, with D possibly TRBD2 on 5 matching bases. The CDR3 has 11 residues. Germline values: CDR1 SNHLY, CDR2 FYNNEI. Trimming removed 6 bases from V and 2 bases from J, with 5 bases in between. The CDR3 DNA sequence: TGTGCCAGCAGCGGGACCTACGAGCAGTACTTC. This sequence encodes CASSGTYEQYF. Drawing the rest from reference TRBV2 and TRBJ2-7, the complete variable domain is EPEVTQTPSHQVTQMGQEVILRCVPISNHLYFYWYRQILGQKVEFLVSFYNNEISEKSEIFDDQFSVERPDGSNFTLKIRSTKLEDSAMYFCASSGTYEQYFGPGTRLTVT.

The chain uses TRBV29-1 and TRBJ2-1, with D hard to call. Trimming shortened V by 1 base and J by 8 bases, and 6 bases separated the two germline ends. The germline CDR1 and CDR2 sequences are SQVTM and ANQGSEA. This CDR3 has 11 residues. The DNA of the CDR3 is TGCAGCGTTGAAGGGCAGTATGAGCAGTTCTTC. This sequence encodes CSVEGQYEQFF.

The chain couples TRBV24-1 to TRBJ2-3; 9 positions match TRBD1. J was trimmed by 3 bases and V by 6 bases; bases with no gene match: 9. CDR1 is KGHDR and CDR2 is SFDVKD in the germline V gene. The CDR3 is 16 amino acids. The CDR3 nucleotides read TGTGCCACCAGTCCCGGGACAGGGTCATTAACAGATACGCAGTATTTT. Translating gives CATSPGTGSLTDTQYF.

V is TRBV6-6 and J is TRBJ2-5; D not resolved. CDR3 size: 14 residues. V lost 4 bases, J lost 1 base, and 10 bases lay in between. Looked up from germline, CDR1 is MNHNY and CDR2 is SVGAGI (reference sequence). CDR3 sequence reads: CASSSTSRQETQYF. The DNA of the CDR3 is TGTGCCAGCAGTTCCACCTCTCGCCAAGAGACCCAGTACTTC.